The next 21 T cell receptor beta chains were all read from a single sample in a study of T-cell memory formation after mild COVID-19. A single record per CDR3 protein comes from TCRdb applying MiXCR to the 5' RACE reads. The table lists hundreds of thousands of distinct CDR3 sequences, approximately 25% of them singletons, with around 8.1% in the top ten. The sample taken for sequencing was PBMCs or a T cell subset sorted from them (not recorded which). These receptors were taken from an adult woman who had mild COVID-19 (a few samples of this study predate the infection). Cell type and time point are not known.

A few counts support this clonotype. CDR3 nucleotide sequence: TGCAGTGCTAGGTCCCAGGTCCAAGAGACCCAGTACTTC. It codes for CSARSQVQETQYF. The J gene is TRBJ2-5, the V gene TRBV20-1, with unresolved D. The CDR3 has 13 residues. V lost 3 bases, J lost 1 base, and 9 bases lay in between. CDR1 is DFQATT and CDR2 is SNEGSKA in the germline V gene (reference sequence).

Only a few counts were recorded for this clonotype. The rearrangement uses TRBV3-1 and TRBJ1-1, with no clear D. Germline CDR1 LGHDT, CDR2 YNNKEL (reference sequence). V was trimmed by 5 bases and J by 1 base, leaving 11 bases between them. This CDR3 contains 14 residues. CDR3 DNA: TGTGCCAGCAGCTACTCCGGGAAGAACACTGAAGCTTTCTTT. Its translation: CASSYSGKNTEAFF.

There are a few counts of this clonotype. V and J are TRBV20-1 and TRBJ1-2, with 9 bases lining up with TRBD1. The CDR3 totals 15 residues. Germline-derived CDR1 and CDR2 are DFQATT and SNEGSKA (reference sequence). Trimming took 5 bases from V and 5 from J; bases not matched to a gene: 12. CDR3 in amino acids: CSARPQTGGVYGYTF. In DNA form, the CDR3 reads TGCAGTGCTCGCCCTCAGACAGGGGGAGTGTATGGCTACACCTTC.

This chain connects TRBV7-2 to TRBJ2-2; D call uncertain. Germline CDR1 is SGHTA and CDR2 is FQGNSA. The ends were cut back, 5 bases at V and 3 bases at J, with 7 bases in the middle. This CDR3 spans 13 amino acids. CDR3 sequence reads: CASSPRHTGELFF. CDR3 sequence (DNA): TGTGCCAGCAGCCCCCGACACACCGGGGAGCTGTTTTTT.

The chain recombines TRBV5-4 with TRBJ1-1; D ambiguous. V was clipped by 6 bases and J by 1 base, with 10 bases between them. CDR1 SGHNT and CDR2 YYREEE come from the germline V gene (reference sequence). The CDR3 totals 13 residues. CDR3 sequence: CASTNTGNTEAFF. The CDR3 DNA is TGTGCCAGCACCAATACGGGGAACACTGAAGCTTTCTTT.

The V call is TRBV5-1, the J call TRBJ1-2, with D possibly being TRBD1 (6 bases). There are 14 residues in the CDR3. V was shortened by 4 bases and J by 8 bases, with 18 bases between the two germline ends. Germline CDR1 is SGHRS and CDR2 is YFSETQ. CDR3 amino acids: CASSDLGGGNGYTF. The CDR3 DNA follows: TGCGCCAGCAGCGACTTAGGGGGAGGTAACGGCTACACCTTC.

The rearrangement uses TRBV18 and TRBJ2-7; 9 nucleotides agree with TRBD1. CDR3 size: 15 residues. Trimming cost V 3 bases and J 7 bases; bases outside gene matches: 10. From germline, CDR1 is KGHSH and CDR2 LQKENI. CDR3 residues: CASSPLETGGREQYF. The CDR3 DNA is TGTGCCAGCTCACCCTTGGAGACAGGGGGACGGGAGCAGTACTTC.

A few counts support this clonotype. The V gene is TRBV9, the J gene TRBJ2-2; the D gene could be TRBD1 or TRBD2 (6 bases each). The CDR3 contains 16 residues. V lost 2 bases to trimming and J lost 4 bases, with 15 bases between them. Germline CDR1 is SGDLS and CDR2 is YYNGEE. This CDR3 is CASSVNKGGLTGELFF. In DNA form, the CDR3 reads TGTGCCAGCAGCGTCAATAAGGGGGGACTCACCGGGGAGCTGTTTTTT.

CDR3 coding DNA: TGTGCTAGTGTTCCGGGACAGGGGAAACCTGAAGCTTTCTTT. Translating gives CASVPGQGKPEAFF. The chain has TRBV12-5 and TRBJ1-1; TRBD1 matches 10 bases. Germline values: CDR1 LGHNT, CDR2 FRNRAP. V was pared by 7 bases and J by 6 bases, with 8 bases of the junction left unmatched. The CDR3 is 14 residues long.

This clonotype was observed a handful of times. This chain links TRBV4-3 with TRBJ2-3, with D uncertain. Germline V lookup: CDR1 LGHNA, CDR2 YSLEER. CDR3 length: 13 residues. V shed 0 bases and J shed 8 bases, with 9 bases lying between them. This CDR3 is CASSQESSSTQYF. In DNA form, the CDR3 reads TGCGCCAGCAGCCAAGAGTCGAGTTCTACGCAGTATTTT.

This clonotype came up a few times. CDR3 amino acids: CASSYSTGPGAYGYTF. CDR3 DNA sequence: TGTGCCAGCAGTTACTCGACAGGCCCTGGGGCCTATGGCTACACCTTC. This chain connects TRBV6-5 to TRBJ1-2, with a possible D match to TRBD1 (6 bases). V lost 0 bases, J lost 4 bases, and 15 bases lay in between. The germline V gene has CDR1 MNHEY and CDR2 SVGAGI. The CDR3 contains 16 residues.

This clonotype has a handful of counts. V is TRBV7-9 and J is TRBJ2-7; D may be TRBD1 (5 bases). Germline CDR1 and CDR2: SEHNR and FQNEAQ (reference sequence). Trimming left V 5 bases short and J 5 bases short, with 19 bases between. The CDR3 length is 15 residues. The DNA of the CDR3 is TGTGCCAGCAGCCCCCCTGGGGCGGTTTCCCACGAGCAGTACTTC. This gives the protein CASSPPGAVSHEQYF.

The chain is built from TRBV24-1 and TRBJ1-2; D is uncertain. The CDR3 has 11 residues. The V gene's germline CDR1 is KGHDR and CDR2 SFDVKD. V was shortened by 1 base and J by 8 bases, with 4 bases between the two germline ends. CDR3 region: CATSDFEGYTF. The CDR3 DNA sequence: TGTGCCACCAGTGATTTTGAGGGCTACACCTTC.

This clonotype turned up a few times. The chain combines TRBV7-8 with TRBJ1-3, with D unclear. CDR3 length: 15 amino acids. Germline CDR1 is SGHVS and CDR2 is FQNEAQ. Trimming took 2 bases from V and 8 from J, leaving 16 bases between them. The CDR3 region has the DNA TGTGCCAGCAGCTTAAGAAGTATAGGGAAGGACACCATATATTTT. As protein: CASSLRSIGKDTIYF.

V gene TRBV2 combines with J gene TRBJ1-6; tentative D call: TRBD1 (5 bases). Germline CDR1 SNHLY, CDR2 FYNNEI. Trimming pared 5 bases from V and 13 bases from J, leaving 18 bases between. The CDR3 is 14 residues long. In DNA form, the CDR3 reads TGTGCCAGCAGTACCGAGGGCGCAGGGTCCCCCCTCCACTTT. Translating it yields CASSTEGAGSPLHF.

At least ten counts were recorded for this clonotype. This chain connects TRBV5-4 to TRBJ2-2, with 8 bases that match TRBD2. From germline, CDR1 is SGHNT and CDR2 YYREEE (reference sequence). The V gene end was trimmed by 0 bases and the J gene end by 2 bases; junction bases not matched to a gene: 6. CDR3 length equals 17 residues. The CDR3 DNA reads TGTGCCAGCAGCTTGGGGGGACTAGGGCTAAACACCGGGGAGCTGTTTTTT. Amino acid sequence: CASSLGGLGLNTGELFF.

This clonotype turned up a few times. The V gene is TRBV4-1, the J gene TRBJ2-3, with 9 bases matching TRBD2. Germline values: CDR1 MGHRA, CDR2 YSYEKL. The CDR3 length is 17 residues. Germline trimming cut 0 bases from V and 4 bases from J; bases unmatched to any gene: 8. CDR3 in amino acids: CASSQDSGTSHADTQYF. As DNA, the CDR3 is TGCGCCAGCAGCCAAGATTCCGGGACTAGCCATGCAGATACGCAGTATTTT.

This clonotype occurred a few times. This rearrangement joins TRBV3-1 to TRBJ1-3; possibly TRBD1 for D (6 bases). V was pared by 6 bases and J by 2 bases, with 8 bases between. CDR1 is LGHDT and CDR2 is YNNKEL in the germline V gene (reference sequence). The CDR3 consists of 13 residues. The CDR3 DNA reads as TGTGCCAGCAGTCGGACAGCTGGAAACACCATATATTTT. Translated, it gives CASSRTAGNTIYF.

In this sample, this clonotype turned up a few times. As DNA, the CDR3 is TGTGCCAGCAGTATGTCTGGAAACACCATATATTTT. Translated: CASSMSGNTIYF. V and J are TRBV2 and TRBJ1-3; D uncertain. V dropped 5 bases and J dropped 1 base, with 3 bases sitting between them. Germline CDR1 SNHLY, CDR2 FYNNEI. This CDR3 is built from 12 residues.

There are a few counts of this clonotype. This chain connects TRBV7-9 to TRBJ1-2, with 12 bases lining up with TRBD1. The CDR3 is 15 residues long. Per the germline V gene, CDR1 is SEHNR and CDR2 is FQNEAQ (reference sequence). Losses at the gene ends were 5 bases for V and 3 bases for J; bases not matched to a gene: 4. The CDR3 reads CASSPGQGADYGYTF. As DNA, the CDR3 is TGTGCCAGCAGCCCGGGACAGGGGGCAGACTATGGCTACACCTTC.

This clonotype has ten or more counts. The chain joins TRBV5-4 to TRBJ2-1, with TRBD2 matching over 10 bases. From germline, CDR1 is SGHNT and CDR2 YYREEE (reference sequence). CDR3 size: 16 residues. Germline trimming cut 0 bases from V and 9 bases from J; bases unmatched to any gene: 9. The CDR3 DNA is TGTGCCAGCAGCTTGGCGGCGAGCGGGAGGGCCATTGAGCAGTTCTTC. Translating gives CASSLAASGRAIEQFF.